The rows below give T cell receptor beta chains drawn from one sample of a study of CD4 T cell repertoires in COVID-19. The protocol was immunoSEQ multiplex PCR, while the TCRdb copy is restricted to in-frame clones and leaves out a portion. Of about 22,000 clones listed, roughly 91% were seen once; the top ten hold approximately 0.6%. The sequencing used central memory CD4+ T cells from blood, collected before the COVID-19 pandemic. Every receptor here comes from a human donor who had COVID-19. The conserved cysteine and the conserved F or W are not part of the CDR3 here. Only some rows state a clone size, as once, few, many or a class for expanded clones.

TRBJ2-5,TRBV9,few,ASSPPGQGGETQY
TRBJ2-7,TRBV5-1,-,ASSPGDRDYEQY
TRBJ1-2,TRBV5-5,-,ASSPLYDGEGGYT
TRBJ2-7,TRBV5-6,once,ASSPQGYTYEQY
TRBJ1-3,TRBV28,-,ATRVSGNTIY
TRBJ1-4,TRBV19,-,ASREVGGEKLF
TRBJ1-5,TRBV10-2,-,ASSDSSVYQPQH
TRBJ2-7,TRBV6-6,-,ASSLGGRYEQY
TRBJ2-7,TRBV19,-,ASSIKTSGAYEQY
TRBJ2-7,TRBV15,once,ATSRDPAGYEQY
TRBJ1-1,TRBV6-1,-,ASRSGNTEAF
TRBJ1-5,TRBV5-8,-,ASSLTGGGNQPQH
TRBJ2-3,TRBV11-2,-,ASSLEQTDTQY
TRBJ1-1,TRBV6-6,-,ASSYVGGVTEAF
TRBJ1-2,TRBV18,-,ASSPEKGAGAGYT
TRBJ2-7,TRBV6-5,-,ASSTSGRSSYEQY
TRBJ2-1,TRBV2,-,ASSERAGTPPEQF
TRBJ2-1,TRBV2,once,ASSADRVYNEQF
TRBJ2-7,TRBV29-1,-,SVGQDAYEQY
TRBJ2-7,TRBV10-3,-,AISSPDKSYEQY
TRBJ2-3,TRBV10-1,-,ASSETVGGASGALDTQY
TRBJ1-2,TRBV2,-,ASSGDSGYT
TRBJ2-7,TRBV5-1,-,ASSPGTSLSYEQY
TRBJ2-2,TRBV6-4,-,ASIRQGATGELF
TRBJ2-5,TRBV6-1,once,ASSYRFQETQY
TRBJ1-5,TRBV28,-,VTRRGLNSNQPQH
TRBJ2-3,TRBV6-5,-,ASSSTSGGLGDTQY
TRBJ1-5,TRBV6-5,-,ASSSDRGNNQPQH
TRBJ2-7,TRBV5-4,-,ASSRSGRSYEQY
TRBJ1-1,TRBV7-9,few,ASSLGQGMNTEAF
TRBJ1-5,TRBV10-2,-,ASSGINQPQH
TRBJ2-1,TRBV5-1,-,ASSLGLAGEGDEQF
TRBJ1-6,TRBV10-3,-,AIRGQGALNSSPLH
TRBJ2-3,TRBV11-2,-,ASSLVRPSGTDTQY
TRBJ2-7,TRBV18,-,ASSPQGGREQY
TRBJ1-1,TRBV7-9,-,ASTLSEGGTEAF
TRBJ1-1,TRBV10-2,-,ASSRAGSNTEAF
TRBJ2-2,TRBV11-3,-,ASSLGRGRDTGELF
TRBJ2-3,TRBV4-1,-,ASSQESALASTDTQY
TRBJ2-5,TRBV5-1,-,ASSPRTSTQETQY
TRBJ1-6,TRBV18,-,ASSLRDRGSPLH
TRBJ1-2,TRBV12-5,-,ASGLALGQATYGYT
TRBJ2-5,TRBV2,-,ASTAGRTSGKETQY
TRBJ2-3,TRBV14,-,ASSPSSGVDTQY
TRBJ1-1,TRBV19,-,ASSIKMGQGTPEAF
TRBJ2-7,TRBV4-1,-,ASSQPTGRSPYEQY
TRBJ2-5,TRBV7-7,once,ASSLTRIETQY
TRBJ1-6,TRBV15,-,ATSREGGRMDSPLH
-,TRBV18,-,ASSRGAVTYEQY
TRBJ2-5,TRBV11-2,-,ASSLDGRSQETQY
TRBJ2-1,TRBV12-5,-,ASGFDIYNEQF
TRBJ2-7,TRBV10-3,-,AIGQYSYEQY
TRBJ2-3,TRBV19,-,ASSGLADGSSTQY
TRBJ2-4,TRBV28,-,ASSLSGTGNIQY
TRBJ1-4,TRBV6-6,few,ASTDPGQGGRKLF
TRBJ2-1,TRBV30,-,AWGMTGGEQF
TRBJ1-3,TRBV12-5,-,ASGLNRDTIY